The 17 T cell receptor beta chains given below trace back to one sample, sequenced in a study of blood T cell repertoires in COVID-19. Produced via immunoSEQ multiplex PCR; TCRdb's table is partial and in-frame only. The sample holds 90,000 to 110,000 clones, roughly 80% seen once. Sequencing input: peripheral blood. The receptors originated from a woman in her 70s with acute or convalescent COVID-19.

The chain is built from TRBV11-2 and TRBJ2-7; D might be TRBD1 (5 bases). The CDR3 consists of 18 residues. Germline V gene lookup returns CDR1 SGHAT and CDR2 FQNNGV. Trimming took 4 bases from V and 5 from J, leaving 27 bases between them. CDR3 residues: CASSWIPPPLGRAHEQYF. CDR3 nucleotide sequence: TGTGCCAGCAGCTGGATACCACCCCCCCTGGGCAGGGCCCACGAGCAGTACTTC.

The genes are TRBV30 and TRBJ1-2; D unresolved. Germline CDR1 GTSNPN, CDR2 SVGIG (reference sequence). The V and J ends lost 6 bases and 8 bases respectively, with 13 bases between them. The CDR3 is made up of 11 amino acids. The DNA for the CDR3 is TGTGCCTGTCATCGGAGTGGCGGCTACACCTTC. Amino acid sequence: CACHRSGGYTF.

This clone is categorized as medium-sized (0.01 to 0.1%). The rearrangement joins TRBV4-1 to TRBJ2-7, with 11 bases matching TRBD1. Germline V gene data show CDR1 as MGHRA and CDR2 as YSYEKL. This CDR3 has 16 amino acids. The J segment lost 2 bases and the V segment lost 1 base, leaving 4 bases of the junction unmatched. For the CDR3, the DNA is TGCGCCAGCAGCCAAGTGTGGGGACAGGGGGCCTACGAGCAGTACTTC. This translates into CASSQVWGQGAYEQYF.

V is TRBV5-1 and J is TRBJ1-6, with a weak D call TRBD1 (6 bases). The CDR3 is 16 residues long. Trimming took off 0 bases at V and 6 bases at J, with 13 bases between the two ends. Germline CDR1 and CDR2: SGHRS and YFSETQ. CDR3 loop: CASSLEQDRSNSPLHF. CDR3 nucleotide sequence: TGCGCCAGCAGCTTGGAACAGGACAGAAGTAATTCACCCCTCCACTTT.

The chain joins TRBV21-1 to TRBJ2-1; the table's D gene call, TRBD2, was not cross checked with the DNA. TRBV21-1 constitutes a pseudogene. This CDR3 is built from 19 residues. The CDR3 DNA reads as TGTGCCAGCCCCCGGGAGGTAGCGGGGGACCCCATTAGATACAATGAGCAGTTCTTC. Translating it yields CASPREVAGDPIRYNEQFF.

The V call is TRBV29-1, the J call TRBJ1-2; tentative D call: TRBD1 (6 bases). From germline, CDR1 is SQVTM and CDR2 ANQGSEA. The CDR3 is 13 amino acids. The V and J ends lost 4 bases and 4 bases respectively, with 13 bases between them. The CDR3 bases are TGCAGCGTTGCCCCGGGACAAGGCTATGGCTACACCTTC. This gives the protein CSVAPGQGYGYTF.

The rearrangement uses TRBV19 and TRBJ1-2, with D maybe TRBD1 (5 bases). The V gene lost 0 bases and the J gene lost 4 bases, with 12 bases spanning the gap. This CDR3 has 15 amino acids. Germline lookup yields CDR1 LNHDA and CDR2 SQIVND (reference sequence). The CDR3 spells CASSIEAGLTYGYTF. CDR3 nucleotides: TGTGCCAGTAGTATAGAGGCAGGGTTAACCTATGGCTACACCTTC.

Here the CDR3 DNA reads TGTGCCAGCTCCACTAGCGGGGGCTCCTACAATGAGCAGTTCTTC. Translation: CASSTSGGSYNEQFF. The chain carries TRBV21-1 and TRBJ2-1; the D call TRBD2 from the table was never checked on the DNA. TRBV21-1 is noted as a pseudogene. This CDR3 has 15 residues.

CDR3 sequence: CASSPLSSEKLFF. The CDR3 DNA reads TGTGCCAGCAGTCCCCTCTCGAGTGAAAAACTGTTTTTT. The rearrangement joins TRBV12-3 or TRBV12-4 to TRBJ1-4; D gene uncertain. CDR3 size: 13 residues. V shed 5 bases and J shed 7 bases, with 11 bases lying between them.

The V call is TRBV12-3 or TRBV12-4, the J call TRBJ1-1; perhaps TRBD1 as D (5 bases). This CDR3 has 13 amino acids. V lost 4 bases and J 7 bases, leaving 13 bases between the germline ends. CDR3 amino acids: CASSWGRRYEAFF. In DNA form, the CDR3 reads TGTGCCAGCAGTTGGGGCAGGAGATATGAAGCTTTCTTT.

This chain connects TRBV5-1 to TRBJ1-2; 8 bases match TRBD1. The V gene end was trimmed by 0 bases and the J gene end by 0 bases; junction bases not matched to a gene: 1. The CDR3 is made up of 15 amino acids. CDR1 is SGHRS and CDR2 is YFSETQ in the germline V gene. CDR3 nucleotide sequence: TGCGCCAGCAGCTTGGGGGGACAGGCTAACTATGGCTACACCTTC. Translation: CASSLGGQANYGYTF.

J is TRBJ1-5 and V is TRBV10-3, with 7 bases matching TRBD1. The germline V gene encodes CDR1 ENHRY and CDR2 SYGVKD. The CDR3 consists of 14 residues. Trimming cost V 6 bases and J 2 bases; bases outside gene matches: 4. The CDR3 here is CAISLDRGNQPQHF. The CDR3 region has the DNA TGTGCCATCAGCCTCGACAGGGGCAATCAGCCCCAGCATTTT.

V usage is TRBV7-2 and J usage is TRBJ1-2; D is unresolved. The CDR3 sequence is 14 residues long. With 5 bases removed from V and 4 bases from J, the gap between germline ends came to 14 bases. CDR1 and CDR2 (germline): SGHTA, FQGNSA. The CDR3, as DNA: TGTGCCAGCAGCCCAAAGCCTGACATCTATGGCTACACCTTC. Protein product: CASSPKPDIYGYTF.

The chain employs TRBV5-1 and TRBJ1-1, with D maybe TRBD1 (6 bases). Germline loops: CDR1 SGHRS, CDR2 YFSETQ. The CDR3 contains 14 residues. With 2 bases removed from V and 1 base from J, the gap between germline ends came to 9 bases. CDR3 residues: CASSLAQGNTEAFF. CDR3 coding DNA: TGCGCCAGCAGCTTAGCACAGGGGAACACTGAAGCTTTCTTT.

V gene TRBV4-3 combines with J gene TRBJ1-2, with D possibly TRBD1 on 5 matching bases. The CDR3 sequence is 16 residues long. Germline CDR1 reads LGHNA; CDR2 reads YSLEER. V lost 3 bases and J 2 bases, leaving 16 bases between the germline ends. The DNA for the CDR3 is TGCGCCAGCAGCCATACGCCGGGACTTCCAAACTATGGCTACACCTTC. This encodes CASSHTPGLPNYGYTF.

This clone appeared a few times. The chain joins TRBV5-1 to TRBJ2-3; tentative D call: TRBD2 (6 bases). Germline CDR1 is SGHRS and CDR2 is YFSETQ. This CDR3 is built from 15 residues. The V end was cut by 0 bases, the J end by 5 bases, with 13 bases between. For the CDR3, the DNA is TGCGCCAGCAGCTTGGAGTATAGCGGCGGAGATACGCAGTATTTT. Translated: CASSLEYSGGDTQYF.

This clone came up once. This chain joins TRBV7-6 and TRBJ2-2, with a possible D match to TRBD2 (6 bases). Trimming took 4 bases from V and 2 from J, leaving 11 bases between them. The CDR3 is 15 amino acids. CDR1 is SGHVS and CDR2 is FNYEAQ in the germline V gene. The CDR3 region is CASSSQAGNTGELFF. CDR3 in DNA: TGTGCCAGCAGCTCCCAGGCGGGAAACACCGGGGAGCTGTTTTTT.